This entry lists 32 T cell receptor beta chains sequenced from one sample in a study of shared clonotypes between healthy human individuals. Repertoires were generated with immunoSEQ multiplex PCR, while TCRdb's copy carries only in-frame clones and drops some. The sample includes about 1.1 million clones, approximately 80% of them seen just once. The sequenced sample consisted of memory CD4+ T cells from PBMCs. Subset of the sample: CD45RA-negative fraction. These receptors all stem from a man between 18 and 29 years old in good health. Some clones in this sample may be carry-over from other donors' samples.

V gene TRBV21-1 combines with J gene TRBJ1-4. TRBV21-1 is a documented pseudogene. The CDR3 totals 17 residues. The CDR3 sequence: CASSKVGPPNAPWKLFF. The CDR3 nucleotides are TGTGCCAGCAGCAAAGTCGGGCCGCCGAATGCCCCATGGAAACTGTTTTTT.

This chain connects TRBV11-2 to TRBJ1-1; no firm D call. Germline V lookup: CDR1 SGHAT, CDR2 FQNNGV. CDR3 length: 14 amino acids. The ends were cut back, 2 bases at V and 1 base at J, with 8 bases in the middle. CDR3 region: CASSLLQANTEAFF. The CDR3 DNA reads as TGTGCCAGCAGCTTATTGCAGGCGAACACTGAAGCTTTCTTT.

This sequence joins TRBV6-1 and TRBJ2-7; 7 positions match TRBD1. The CDR3 spans 14 residues. Germline values: CDR1 MNHNS, CDR2 SASEGT. V lost 8 bases to trimming and J lost 2 bases; unmatched junction nucleotides: 9. In nucleotides, the CDR3 is TGTGCCAGCCAAAGGGGGCAGGGCCCCTACGAGCAGTACTTC. This gives the protein CASQRGQGPYEQYF.

The chain combines TRBV4-1 with TRBJ2-5; no definite D call. The CDR3 length is 15 residues. Trimming took off 1 base at V and 5 bases at J, with 14 bases between the two ends. The V gene's germline CDR1 is MGHRA and CDR2 YSYEKL. CDR3: CASSQAEGRWETQYF. The CDR3 DNA reads as TGCGCCAGCAGCCAAGCGGAAGGACGATGGGAGACCCAGTACTTC.

CDR3 coding DNA: TGTGCCAGCTCACCCGGATTGGTGAATAACGAGCAGTACTTC. Protein product: CASSPGLVNNEQYF. The chain combines TRBV18 with TRBJ2-5, with unresolved D. The DNA end lines up better with TRBJ2-7; the J call may be wrong. CDR1 is KGHSH, CDR2 LQKENI, per germline. The CDR3 covers 14 residues.

A word on this clone: A read error may produce the germline difference seen at one junction end. This rearrangement joins TRBV10-3 to TRBJ2-7; D is perhaps TRBD1 (5 bases). The CDR3 totals 11 residues. The germline CDR1 and CDR2 sequences are ENHRY and SYGVKD. CDR3 DNA sequence: TGTGCCATCAGTGATGGCAGGGCCCGACTCTTC. Protein: CAISDGRARLF.

The gene calls are TRBV5-4 and TRBJ1-5; TRBD1 might be the D (5 bases). CDR3 size: 13 residues. Germline values: CDR1 SGHNT, CDR2 YYREEE (reference sequence). V lost 3 bases and J lost 3, with 7 bases in between. For the CDR3, the DNA is TGTGCCAGCAGCTCAGGGTACAATCAGCCCCAGCATTTT. It encodes CASSSGYNQPQHF.

J is TRBJ1-2 and V is TRBV11-2; D uncertain. This CDR3 comprises 14 residues. V was cut by 3 bases and J by 8 bases, with 16 bases left in between. Per the germline V gene, CDR1 is SGHAT and CDR2 is FQNNGV. The DNA for the CDR3 is TGTGCCAGCAGCTTGAACCGACAAGGTCGCGGCTACACCTTC. Its translation: CASSLNRQGRGYTF.

In its sample, this clone was seen a few times. The chain couples TRBV29-1 to TRBJ1-2; D not certain. Trimming shortened V by 3 bases and J by 5 bases, and 10 bases separated the two germline ends. CDR1 and CDR2 (germline): SQVTM, ANQGSEA. CDR3 length: 12 residues. The CDR3 sequence: CSVEDGRYGYTF. The CDR3 bases are TGCAGCGTTGAGGACGGACGGTATGGCTACACCTTC.

This clone occurred a few times. V and J are TRBV4-1 and TRBJ2-5; D might be TRBD1 (6 bases). Judging by the DNA end, TRBJ2-7 fits better; the J call may be wrong. The CDR3 extends over 16 amino acids. CDR1 and CDR2 (germline): MGHRA, YSYEKL. CDR3 sequence: CASSQTAGVRSYEQYF. The CDR3, as DNA: TGCGCCAGCAGCCAAACAGCAGGGGTAAGATCCTACGAGCAGTACTTC.

This clone occurred once. The chain employs TRBV28 and TRBJ1-3; D uncertain. This CDR3 has 16 residues. The germline V gene has CDR1 MDHEN and CDR2 SYDVKM. The V gene lost 1 base and the J gene lost 1 base, with 11 bases spanning the gap. The CDR3 reads CASSLFVPTSGNTIYF. The CDR3 region has the DNA TGTGCCAGCAGTTTATTCGTACCTACTTCTGGAAACACCATATATTTT.

The chain employs TRBV21-1 and TRBJ1-2. TRBV21-1 is a recognized pseudogene. The CDR3 sequence is 18 residues long. CDR3 in amino acids: CASSKAYKREGCGYGYTF. The CDR3 DNA sequence: TGTGCCAGCAGCAAAGCCTACAAAAGAGAGGGGTGTGGCTATGGCTACACCTTC.

The genes are TRBV7-2 and TRBJ2-2, with TRBD2 as a possible D gene (5 bases). Germline values: CDR1 SGHTA, CDR2 FQGNSA. The CDR3 consists of 14 residues. Trimming took off 5 bases at V and 4 bases at J, with 11 bases between the two ends. CDR3 DNA sequence: TGTGCCAGCAGCCAGGACTGGGGCACCGGGGAGCTGTTTTTT. Amino acids: CASSQDWGTGELFF.

The rearrangement links TRBV2 to TRBJ1-2, with 7 positions matching TRBD1. The CDR3 has 13 amino acids. From germline, CDR1 is SNHLY and CDR2 FYNNEI. With 2 bases clipped from V and 7 bases from J, the junction kept 4 bases outside the gene matches. CDR3 sequence: CASSELKGAGYTF. The CDR3 bases are TGTGCCAGCAGTGAACTTAAGGGGGCTGGCTACACCTTC.

The chain has TRBV30 and TRBJ2-5, with D tentatively TRBD1 (5 bases). CDR3 length: 14 amino acids. With 0 bases removed from V and 9 bases from J, the gap between germline ends came to 17 bases. CDR1 is GTSNPN, CDR2 SVGIG, per germline (reference sequence). The chain's CDR3 is CAWSVRGASWAQYF. In nucleotides, the CDR3 is TGTGCCTGGAGTGTACGTGGGGCGTCCTGGGCCCAGTACTTC.

V and J are TRBV5-4 and TRBJ1-1, with TRBD1 matching over 11 bases. J was trimmed by 4 bases and V by 5 bases; bases with no gene match: 7. Germline CDR1 and CDR2: SGHNT and YYREEE (reference sequence). The CDR3 has 15 amino acids. Written as DNA, the CDR3 is TGTGCCAGCAGGCTGGGACAGGGGGACATCACTGAAGCTTTCTTT. Translation gives CASRLGQGDITEAFF.

This clone appeared a few times. As DNA, the CDR3 is TGTGCCAGCAGCTCAACTAGCGGGAGTATAACAGATACGCAGTATTTT. It yields the protein CASSSTSGSITDTQYF. The rearrangement links TRBV11-2 to TRBJ2-3; 11 positions match TRBD2. Germline CDR1 and CDR2: SGHAT and FQNNGV. The V gene end was trimmed by 4 bases and the J gene end by 3 bases; junction bases not matched to a gene: 6. The CDR3 runs to 16 residues.

To note about this clone: Other DNA sequences of this sample code for an identical CDR3. The chain is built from TRBV5-1 and TRBJ2-3; D remains ambiguous. The CDR3 covers 14 residues. The V gene's germline CDR1 is SGHRS and CDR2 YFSETQ. Trimming removed 1 base at V and 1 base at J, with 7 bases between. The CDR3 nucleotides read TGCGCCAGCAGCTTGCTGGCGGGCACAGATACGCAGTATTTT. Encoded protein: CASSLLAGTDTQYF.

The chain uses TRBV6-4 and TRBJ2-7; a weak D match, TRBD1 (6 bases). Trimming stripped 6 bases from V and 7 bases from J, with 13 bases between. The CDR3 has 12 amino acids. Germline CDR1 reads MRHNA; CDR2 reads SNTAGT. The CDR3 nucleotides are TGTGCCAGCAGGGATGACAGGTGGGAGCAGTACTTC. Residues: CASRDDRWEQYF.

Points on this clone: At the DNA level, this CDR3 is encoded by other sequences in the same sample as well. The CDR3, as DNA: TGTGCCAGCAGCGGGCTAGCGGTCTACAATGAGCAGTTCTTC. Protein sequence: CASSGLAVYNEQFF. The J gene is TRBJ2-1, the V gene TRBV6-1, with 7 bases aligning to TRBD2. Per the germline V gene, CDR1 is MNHNS and CDR2 is SASEGT. The V segment lost 6 bases and the J segment 3 bases; nucleotides outside the gene matches: 5. The CDR3 loop spans 14 amino acids.

The chain carries TRBV19 and TRBJ1-2, with a possible D match to TRBD1 (6 bases). CDR1 LNHDA and CDR2 SQIVND come from the germline V gene (reference sequence). The CDR3 is made up of 13 amino acids. Trimming removed 2 bases at V and 2 bases at J, with 6 bases between. CDR3 sequence: CASSIQGNYGYTF. In nucleotides, the CDR3 is TGTGCCAGTAGTATACAGGGGAACTATGGCTACACCTTC.

CDR3 nucleotides: TGTGCCAGCAGTGGGAACGGTGGAAATGAAAAACTGTTTTTT. Translation: CASSGNGGNEKLFF. This chain links TRBV2 with TRBJ1-4; D call uncertain. Per germline, CDR1 SNHLY and CDR2 FYNNEI. The CDR3 has 14 residues. The ends were cut back, 4 bases at V and 5 bases at J, with 11 bases in the middle.

A single count supports this clone. The chain joins TRBV10-3 to TRBJ2-1, with a possible D match to TRBD2 (6 bases). CDR1 is ENHRY and CDR2 is SYGVKD in the germline V gene. This CDR3 is built from 18 residues. With 2 bases removed from V and 2 bases from J, the gap between germline ends came to 19 bases. CDR3 bases: TGTGCCATCAGTGAGGGGCATTCGGGCTTAGCGGCCTACAATGAGCAGTTCTTC. Its translation is CAISEGHSGLAAYNEQFF.

The chain combines TRBV9 with TRBJ2-2, with D tentatively TRBD2 (5 bases). The CDR3 has 15 amino acids. V lost 1 base and J lost 5, with 12 bases in between. The V gene's germline CDR1 is SGDLS and CDR2 YYNGEE. CDR3 loop: CASSVMSGETGELFF. CDR3 DNA sequence: TGTGCCAGCAGCGTAATGTCTGGGGAGACCGGGGAGCTGTTTTTT.

This clone was detected once. The chain uses TRBV2 and TRBJ1-3, with D uncertain. The germline V and J ends were trimmed by 6 bases and 0 bases, with 12 bases remaining between them. The V gene's germline CDR1 is SNHLY and CDR2 FYNNEI. This CDR3 comprises 15 residues. The CDR3 DNA is TGTGCCAGCAGAACCGAGGCCACCTCTGGAAACACCATATATTTT. As protein: CASRTEATSGNTIYF.

This chain joins TRBV27 and TRBJ1-1, with a weak D call TRBD1 (5 bases). This CDR3 is 14 amino acids long. V was cut by 3 bases and J by 1 base, with 9 bases left in between. CDR1 is MNHEY, CDR2 SMNVEV, per germline (reference sequence). This chain's CDR3 is CASSFRGQNTEAFF. The CDR3, as DNA: TGTGCCAGCAGTTTTAGGGGTCAGAACACTGAAGCTTTCTTT.

This clone appeared a few times. The genes are TRBV2 and TRBJ1-1; unclear D gene. The CDR3 is 13 amino acids. Germline V gene data show CDR1 as SNHLY and CDR2 as FYNNEI. The germline V and J ends were trimmed by 6 bases and 1 base, with 9 bases remaining between them. CDR3 nucleotide sequence: TGTGCCAGCAGGACTCTGGGGAACACTGAAGCTTTCTTT. It codes for CASRTLGNTEAFF.

With respect to this clone: Other DNA sequences within the sample encode an identical CDR3. The V and J genes are TRBV6-1 and TRBJ2-7; possibly TRBD2 for D (5 bases). CDR3 length: 13 residues. V was trimmed by 2 bases and J by 2 bases, leaving 7 bases between them. The V gene's germline CDR1 is MNHNS and CDR2 SASEGT. The CDR3 loop reads CASSEPGTYEQYF. CDR3 in DNA: TGTGCCAGCAGTGAACCGGGAACCTACGAGCAGTACTTC.

CDR3 in amino acids: CASNPAGLPYNEQFF. The CDR3 DNA is TGTGCCAGCAACCCAGCGGGACTACCCTACAATGAGCAGTTCTTC. The chain combines TRBV27 with TRBJ2-1; 7 bases align to TRBD2. The trim removed 7 bases at V and 2 bases at J, leaving 8 bases unmatched. CDR1 is MNHEY and CDR2 is SMNVEV in the germline V gene (reference sequence). The CDR3 covers 15 residues.

The chain recombines TRBV30 with TRBJ2-6; possibly TRBD1 for D (6 bases). Trimming took off 2 bases at V and 1 base at J, with 9 bases between the two ends. Germline loops: CDR1 GTSNPN, CDR2 SVGIG (reference sequence). The CDR3 loop spans 15 amino acids. The CDR3 DNA sequence: TGTGCCTGGAGTTACCAGGGGTCTGGGGCCAACGTCCTGACTTTC. It yields the protein CAWSYQGSGANVLTF.

The V gene is TRBV28, the J gene TRBJ2-7; D gene unclear. The CDR3 spans 13 residues. Trimming left V 8 bases short and J 6 bases short, with 17 bases between. Germline-derived CDR1 and CDR2 are MDHEN and SYDVKM. The CDR3 DNA reads as TGTGCCAGCCGTTGGGCCCATTGGACCGAGCAGTACTTC. Translated: CASRWAHWTEQYF.

The chain is built from TRBV6-6 and TRBJ2-6; unclear D gene. Between the trimmed V and J ends, which lost 4 bases and 0 bases, there was a span of 10 bases. Germline values: CDR1 MNHNY, CDR2 SVGAGI (reference sequence). The CDR3 totals 16 residues. CDR3 sequence: CASSWEMVSGANVLTF. CDR3 coding DNA: TGTGCCAGCAGTTGGGAAATGGTCTCTGGGGCCAACGTCCTGACTTTC.